This is a list of T cell receptor beta chains from one sample in a study of control samples from healthy donors and cancer patients. Using immunoSEQ multiplex PCR, the repertoire was profiled, and TCRdb retains in-frame clones only, with some absent. This table has about 140,000 clones, around 85% appearing once. Material for sequencing was blood. These receptor sequences come from a woman aged 25 to 39 in good health. Both conserved end residues are part of each CDR3. A D gene is named only where the DNA matches it firmly. Clone size is given for some rows only: seen once, a few or many times, or a class if the clone is expanded.

cdr3_aa cdr3_nt clone_size d_call j_call v_call
CAWSVLLDNVGSPLHF TGTGCCTGGAGTGTACTTCTAGACAACGTGGGTTCACCCCTCCACTTT . . TRBJ1-6 TRBV30
CASSLGGDQPQHF TGTGCCAGCAGTCTTGGCGGGGATCAGCCCCAGCATTTT . . TRBJ1-5 TRBV12-3/TRBV12-4
CASSYRAGDTQYF TGTGCCAGCAGTTACAGGGCTGGAGATACGCAGTATTTT . . TRBJ2-3 TRBV6-5
CASRLEGNYEQYF TGTGCCAGCAGGTTGGAAGGAAATTACGAGCAGTACTTC . . TRBJ2-7 TRBV5-4
CSVGTEETQYF TGCAGCGTAGGGACAGAAGAGACCCAGTACTTC . TRBD1 TRBJ2-5 TRBV29-1
CASSIPGQANYGYTF TGTGCCAGCAGTATCCCGGGACAGGCTAACTATGGCTACACCTTC . TRBD1 TRBJ1-2 TRBV28
CASSPRGSYNEQFF TGTGCCAGCAGCCCAAGGGGTTCCTACAATGAGCAGTTCTTC . . TRBJ2-1 TRBV11-2
CASSVGLANYNEQFF TGTGCCAGCAGCGTAGGACTAGCGAACTACAATGAGCAGTTCTTC . TRBD2 TRBJ2-1 TRBV9
CASRETSGEEETQYF TGTGCCAGTAGAGAAACTAGCGGGGAGGAAGAGACCCAGTACTTC . TRBD2 TRBJ2-5 TRBV19
CASSLAWDSLSSGANVLTF TGTGCCAGCAGCTTAGCCTGGGACAGCTTGAGCTCTGGGGCCAACGTCCTGACTTTC . TRBD1 TRBJ2-6 TRBV7-9
CASREHRDYNSPLHF TGTGCCAGCAGGGAGCACAGGGACTATAATTCACCCCTCCACTTT . . TRBJ1-6 TRBV2
CASSLVDGANVLTF TGTGCCAGCAGCTTGGTGGACGGGGCCAACGTCCTGACTTTC . . TRBJ2-6 TRBV5-6
CASSSPIAAAGGELFF TGTGCCAGCAGTTCCCCGATTGCCGCAGCGGGCGGGGAGCTGTTTTTT . . TRBJ2-2 TRBV5-4
CASSEGELDSGANVLTF TGTGCCAGCAGTGAAGGGGAATTGGACTCTGGGGCCAACGTCCTGACTTTC once . TRBJ2-6 TRBV2
CAWANRVLNTGELFF TGTGCCTGGGCCAACCGGGTCCTCAACACCGGGGAGCTGTTTTTT . . TRBJ2-2 TRBV30
CASSEGLFEQYF TGTGCCAGCAGTGAGGGCTTGTTCGAGCAGTACTTC . . TRBJ2-7 TRBV6-1
CASSRGTDFYEQYF TGTGCCAGCAGCCGCGGGACAGACTTCTACGAGCAGTACTTC . . TRBJ2-7 TRBV7-8
CASSVPGAPNIQYF TGTGCCAGCAGCGTCCCCGGGGCCCCAAACATTCAGTACTTC . . TRBJ2-4 TRBV9
CASSTRAGGLTEQYF TGTGCCAGCAGCACGCGAGCGGGAGGGTTAACCGAGCAGTACTTC . TRBD2 TRBJ2-7 TRBV7-9
CASSEESAGIPYEQYF TGTGCCAGCAGTGAAGAGTCGGCAGGAATTCCCTACGAGCAGTACTTC . . TRBJ2-7 TRBV2
CASTIGQGSLDEQFF TGTGCCAGCACCATAGGCCAGGGGTCCTTGGATGAGCAGTTCTTC . . TRBJ2-1 TRBV28
CASSLELGRGKGTQYF TGTGCCAGCAGCTTAGAACTGGGACGGGGCAAGGGGACCCAGTACTTC . . TRBJ2-5 TRBV7-2
CASTPSLTSTIYGYTF TGTGCCAGCACTCCCTCACTTACCTCAACAATCTATGGCTACACCTTC . . TRBJ1-2 TRBV6-7
CASSQEGLGYTEAFF TGTGCCAGCAGCCAAGAGGGCCTGGGCTACACTGAAGCTTTCTTT . . TRBJ1-1 TRBV3-1/TRBV3-2
CASSLTPGTGTNQPQHF TGTGCCAGCAGTCTTACCCCCGGGACAGGGACAAATCAGCCCCAGCATTTT few TRBD1 TRBJ1-5 TRBV28
CASSTMGPLGYGYTF TGTGCCAGCAGCACCATGGGGCCTCTTGGCTATGGCTACACCTTC once . TRBJ1-2 TRBV28
CSASAGPGDTEAFF TGCAGTGCTAGTGCCGGACCCGGGGACACTGAAGCTTTCTTT . . TRBJ1-1 TRBV20-1
CASTQGGEKLFF TGCGCCAGCACGCAGGGGGGTGAAAAACTGTTTTTT . TRBD1 TRBJ1-4 TRBV5-1
CASSPGQRAKNIQYF TGTGCCAGCAGCCCGGGACAGAGGGCCAAAAACATTCAGTACTTC . TRBD1 TRBJ2-4 TRBV7-2
CASSLTLNVGYGYTF TGTGCCAGCAGCTTGACACTTAACGTGGGCTATGGCTACACCTTC few . TRBJ1-2 TRBV13
CASSPEGGRDPEAFF TGTGCCAGCTCACCAGAGGGGGGAAGAGACCCTGAAGCTTTCTTT . . TRBJ1-1 TRBV18
CASTPPGLAGAETQYF TGTGCCAGCACCCCCCCCGGACTAGCGGGAGCAGAGACCCAGTACTTC . TRBD2 TRBJ2-5 TRBV9
CASSLVAGGADTQYF TGTGCCAGCAGCTTGGTAGCGGGAGGGGCAGATACGCAGTATTTT once TRBD2 TRBJ2-3 TRBV13
CASRVPDRVNEQYF TGTGCCAGCAGGGTGCCGGACAGGGTGAACGAGCAGTACTTC . TRBD1 TRBJ2-7 TRBV25-1
CASSVNVADYGYTF TGTGCCAGCAGCGTAAACGTGGCCGACTATGGCTACACCTTC . . TRBJ1-2 TRBV9
CASSALAGGLSLETQYF TGTGCCAGCAGCGCCCTAGCGGGAGGGCTTTCCCTAGAGACCCAGTACTTC . TRBD2 TRBJ2-5 TRBV9
CASSFEREGGQFF TGTGCCAGCAGTTTCGAGCGGGAGGGAGGTCAGTTCTTC . TRBD2 TRBJ2-1 TRBV5-5
CASSPLRGQRTEAFF TGTGCCAGCTCACCACTCCGGGGGCAGAGGACTGAAGCTTTCTTT . . TRBJ1-1 TRBV18
CSVPGQGRDIQYF TGCAGCGTACCGGGACAGGGTAGGGACATTCAGTACTTC . TRBD1 TRBJ2-4 TRBV29-1
CASSEREQFF TGTGCCAGCAGTGAACGGGAGCAGTTCTTC . . TRBJ2-1 TRBV25-1
CSASGPGLHNEQFF TGCAGTGCTAGTGGCCCGGGACTACACAATGAGCAGTTCTTC . TRBD2 TRBJ2-1 TRBV20-1
CASSLVTGTGELFF TGCGCCAGCAGCTTGGTCACAGGCACCGGGGAGCTGTTTTTT . . TRBJ2-2 TRBV5-1
CAWGTFVGEQYF TGTGCCTGGGGGACTTTTGTGGGCGAGCAGTACTTC . . TRBJ2-7 TRBV30
CATSRAVGLATLTGNTIYF TGTGCCACCAGCAGAGCGGTAGGGCTCGCGACCCTTACTGGAAACACCATATATTTT once . TRBJ1-3 TRBV15
CASSRGFSTDTQYF TGTGCCAGCTCAAGGGGGTTTAGCACAGATACGCAGTATTTT . . TRBJ2-3 TRBV6-5
CASSVGSPGHEDSPLHF TGTGCCAGCAGCGTAGGATCCCCAGGCCACGAGGATTCACCCCTCCACTTT . . TRBJ1-6 TRBV9
CASRRNRGGNQPQHF TGTGCCAGCAGGAGGAACAGGGGCGGCAATCAGCCCCAGCATTTT . TRBD1 TRBJ1-5 TRBV7-2
CASSKQRNTYEQYF TGTGCCAGCAGCAAACAACGGAATACCTACGAGCAGTACTTC . . TRBJ2-7 TRBV21-1
CASTRGLVYEQYF TGTGCCAGCACTAGGGGATTAGTCTACGAGCAGTACTTC once . TRBJ2-7 TRBV12-3/TRBV12-4
CACAGMGNSPLHF TGTGCTTGCGCAGGGATGGGTAATTCACCCCTCCACTTT . . TRBJ1-6 TRBV27
CASSFLGGNQPQHF TGTGCCAGCAGCTTTCTGGGCGGCAATCAGCCCCAGCATTTT . . TRBJ1-5 TRBV7-2
CASRRRQGGEEKLFF TGTGCCAGCAGGCGCAGACAGGGAGGAGAAGAAAAACTGTTTTTT . TRBD1 TRBJ1-4 TRBV6-5
CASRPPTGSGYTF TGTGCCAGCAGACCCCCTACAGGGAGCGGCTACACCTTC . . TRBJ1-2 TRBV6-5
CASSPTGAGNTIYF TGTGCCAGCAGCCCCACAGGGGCTGGAAACACCATATATTTT . TRBD1 TRBJ1-3 TRBV9
CATSRDELAGGGNEQFF TGTGCCACCAGCAGAGATGAACTAGCGGGAGGAGGCAATGAGCAGTTCTTC . TRBD2 TRBJ2-1 TRBV15
CASRGRGSVDEQYF TGTGCCAGCAGGGGGCGGGGTTCCGTAGACGAGCAGTACTTC . . TRBJ2-7 TRBV6-5
CASSLAGRTYGYTF TGTGCCAGCAGCTTAGCAGGACGGACCTATGGCTACACCTTC few . TRBJ1-2 TRBV11-2
CASSELAQQETQYF TGTGCCAGCAGCGAACTAGCGCAACAAGAGACCCAGTACTTC . TRBD2 TRBJ2-5 TRBV7-3
CASSGGEGHAETQYF TGTGCCAGCAGCGGAGGGGAGGGACACGCGGAGACCCAGTACTTC . . TRBJ2-5 TRBV9
CASSLEGMEQETQYF TGTGCCAGCAGCTTGGAGGGGATGGAGCAAGAGACCCAGTACTTC . . TRBJ2-5 TRBV5-5